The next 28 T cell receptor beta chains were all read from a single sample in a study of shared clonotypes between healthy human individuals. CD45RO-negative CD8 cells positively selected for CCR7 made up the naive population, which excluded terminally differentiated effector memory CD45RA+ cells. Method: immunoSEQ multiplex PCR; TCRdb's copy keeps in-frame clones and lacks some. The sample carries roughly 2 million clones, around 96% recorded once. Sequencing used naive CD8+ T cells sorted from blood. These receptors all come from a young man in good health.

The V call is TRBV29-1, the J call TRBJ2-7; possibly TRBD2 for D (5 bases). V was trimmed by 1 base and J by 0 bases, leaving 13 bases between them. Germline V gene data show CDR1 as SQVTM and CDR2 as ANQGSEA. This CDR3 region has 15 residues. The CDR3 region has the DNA TGCAGCGTTGAAGCGCCGGGATCTAGCTCCTACGAGCAGTACTTC. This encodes CSVEAPGSSSYEQYF.

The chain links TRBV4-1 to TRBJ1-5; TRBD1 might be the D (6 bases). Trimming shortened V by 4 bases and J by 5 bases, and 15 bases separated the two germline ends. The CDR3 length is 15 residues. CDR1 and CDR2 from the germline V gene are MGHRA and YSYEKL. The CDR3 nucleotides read TGCGCCAGCAGCCTCCTGAGGGGGGAGGATCAGCCCCAGCATTTT. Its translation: CASSLLRGEDQPQHF.

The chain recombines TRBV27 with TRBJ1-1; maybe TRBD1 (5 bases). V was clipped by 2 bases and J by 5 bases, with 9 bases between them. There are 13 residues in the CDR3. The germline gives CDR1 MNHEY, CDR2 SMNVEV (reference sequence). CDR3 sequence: CASSLQEGTEAFF. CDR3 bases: TGTGCCAGCAGTTTACAGGAGGGGACTGAAGCTTTCTTT.

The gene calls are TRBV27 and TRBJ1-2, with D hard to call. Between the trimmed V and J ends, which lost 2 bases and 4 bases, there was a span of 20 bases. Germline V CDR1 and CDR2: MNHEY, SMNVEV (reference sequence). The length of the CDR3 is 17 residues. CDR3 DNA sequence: TGTGCCAGCAGTTTAGTAGGGTATGACTCGTCGGGCTATGGCTACACCTTC. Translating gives CASSLVGYDSSGYGYTF.

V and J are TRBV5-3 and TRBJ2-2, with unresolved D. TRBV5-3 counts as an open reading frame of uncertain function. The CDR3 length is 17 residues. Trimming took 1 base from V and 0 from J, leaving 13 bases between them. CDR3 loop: CARSLTWTLTNTGELFF. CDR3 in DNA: TGTGCCAGAAGCTTGACCTGGACCCTTACGAACACCGGGGAGCTGTTTTTT.

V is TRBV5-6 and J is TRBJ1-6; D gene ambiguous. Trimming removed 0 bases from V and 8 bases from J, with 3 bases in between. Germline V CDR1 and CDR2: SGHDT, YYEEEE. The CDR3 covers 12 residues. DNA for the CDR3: TGTGCCAGCAGCTTGGCGGATTCACCCCTCCACTTT. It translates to CASSLADSPLHF.

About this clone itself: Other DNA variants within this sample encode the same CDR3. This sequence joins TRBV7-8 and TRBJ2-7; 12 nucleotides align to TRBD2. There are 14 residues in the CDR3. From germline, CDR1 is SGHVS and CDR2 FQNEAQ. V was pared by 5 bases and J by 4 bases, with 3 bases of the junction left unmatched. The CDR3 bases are TGTGCCAGCAGCCCCGGGACTAGCGGGTACGAGCAGTACTTC. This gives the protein CASSPGTSGYEQYF.

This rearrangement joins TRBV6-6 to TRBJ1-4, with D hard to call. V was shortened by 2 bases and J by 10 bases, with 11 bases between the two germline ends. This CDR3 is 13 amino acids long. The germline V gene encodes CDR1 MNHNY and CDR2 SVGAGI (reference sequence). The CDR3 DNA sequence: TGTGCCAGCAGTTACGGGGTCTCGGCAAAACTGTTTTTT. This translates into CASSYGVSAKLFF.

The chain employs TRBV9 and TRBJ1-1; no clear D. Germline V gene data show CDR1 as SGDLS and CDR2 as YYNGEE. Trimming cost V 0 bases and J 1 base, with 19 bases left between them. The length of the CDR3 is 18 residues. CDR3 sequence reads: CASSVAVDGLPQNTEAFF. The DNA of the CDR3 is TGTGCCAGCAGCGTAGCAGTGGATGGCTTACCTCAGAACACTGAAGCTTTCTTT.

The CDR3 bases are TGTGCCAGCAGAACAGGTACTGAAGCTTTCTTT. Its protein product is CASRTGTEAFF. The chain couples TRBV28 to TRBJ1-1, with D perhaps TRBD1 (5 bases). The CDR3 loop spans 11 amino acids. Germline loops: CDR1 MDHEN, CDR2 SYDVKM. The ends were cut back, 6 bases at V and 5 bases at J, with 7 bases in the middle.

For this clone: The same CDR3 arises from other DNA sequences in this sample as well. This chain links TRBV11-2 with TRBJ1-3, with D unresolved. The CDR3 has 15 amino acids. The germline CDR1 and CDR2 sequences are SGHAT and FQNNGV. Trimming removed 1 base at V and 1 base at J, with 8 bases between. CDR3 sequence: CASSLGRGSGNTIYF. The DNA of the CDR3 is TGTGCCAGCAGCTTAGGTCGGGGATCTGGAAACACCATATATTTT.

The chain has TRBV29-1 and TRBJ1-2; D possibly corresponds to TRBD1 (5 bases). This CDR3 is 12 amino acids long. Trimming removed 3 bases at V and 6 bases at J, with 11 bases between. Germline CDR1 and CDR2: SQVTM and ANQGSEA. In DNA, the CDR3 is TGCAGCGTTGACCGGGACGGCCATGGCTACACCTTC. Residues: CSVDRDGHGYTF.

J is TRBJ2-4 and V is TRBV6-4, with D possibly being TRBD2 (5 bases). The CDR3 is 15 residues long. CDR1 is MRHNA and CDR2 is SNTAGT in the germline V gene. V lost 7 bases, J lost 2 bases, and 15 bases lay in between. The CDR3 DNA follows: TGTGCCAGCAAGGCTCGGGATTGGCCCAAAAACATTCAGTACTTC. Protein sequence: CASKARDWPKNIQYF.

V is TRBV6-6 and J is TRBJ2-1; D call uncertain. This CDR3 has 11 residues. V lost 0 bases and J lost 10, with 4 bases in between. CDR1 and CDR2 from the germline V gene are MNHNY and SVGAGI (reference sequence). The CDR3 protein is CASSYSQEQFF. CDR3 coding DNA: TGTGCCAGCAGTTACTCACAGGAGCAGTTCTTC.

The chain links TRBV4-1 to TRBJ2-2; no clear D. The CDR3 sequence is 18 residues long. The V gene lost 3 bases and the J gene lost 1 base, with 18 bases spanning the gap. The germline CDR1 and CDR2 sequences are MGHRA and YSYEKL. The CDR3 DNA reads TGCGCCAGCAGCCACACCGCAACCCAGAGACTGAACACCGGGGAGCTGTTTTTT. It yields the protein CASSHTATQRLNTGELFF.

The CDR3 spells CASSSSTLNEQFF. The DNA of the CDR3 is TGTGCCAGCAGCTCATCGACCCTGAATGAGCAGTTCTTC. This rearrangement joins TRBV5-4 to TRBJ2-1, with D uncertain. V was pared by 3 bases and J by 7 bases, with 11 bases between. The CDR3 extends over 13 amino acids. Looked up from germline, CDR1 is SGHNT and CDR2 is YYREEE (reference sequence).

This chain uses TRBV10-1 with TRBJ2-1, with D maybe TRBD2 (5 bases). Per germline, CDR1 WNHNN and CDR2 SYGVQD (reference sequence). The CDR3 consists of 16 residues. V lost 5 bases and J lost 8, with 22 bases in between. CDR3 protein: CASSQDSVSPSDEQFF. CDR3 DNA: TGCGCCAGCAGTCAGGATAGCGTTAGCCCTTCCGATGAGCAGTTCTTC.

CDR3 loop: CASSVTGANIGNTIYF. CDR3 DNA: TGTGCCAGCAGTGTGACAGGAGCCAACATTGGAAACACCATATATTTT. The genes are TRBV27 and TRBJ1-3, with D perhaps matching TRBD1 (6 bases). V was pared by 5 bases and J by 3 bases, with 17 bases between. Germline V gives CDR1 MNHEY, CDR2 SMNVEV (reference sequence). The CDR3 covers 16 residues.

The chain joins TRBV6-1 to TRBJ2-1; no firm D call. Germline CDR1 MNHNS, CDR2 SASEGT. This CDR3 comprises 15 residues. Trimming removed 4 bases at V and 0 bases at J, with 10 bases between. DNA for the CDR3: TGTGCCAGCAGTGTAGACATTAGCTCCTACAATGAGCAGTTCTTC. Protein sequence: CASSVDISSYNEQFF.

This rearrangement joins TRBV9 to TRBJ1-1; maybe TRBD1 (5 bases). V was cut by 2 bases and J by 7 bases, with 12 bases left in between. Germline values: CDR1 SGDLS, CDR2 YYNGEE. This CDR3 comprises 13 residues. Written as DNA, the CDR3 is TGTGCCAGCAGCGTTCTGGGGCAGAGTGAAGCTTTCTTT. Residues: CASSVLGQSEAFF.

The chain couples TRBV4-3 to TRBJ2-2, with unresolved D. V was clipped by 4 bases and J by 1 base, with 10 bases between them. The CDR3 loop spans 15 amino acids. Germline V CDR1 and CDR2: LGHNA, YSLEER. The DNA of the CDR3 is TGCGCCAGCAGCCCCAAGACGGGGAACACCGGGGAGCTGTTTTTT. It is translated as CASSPKTGNTGELFF.

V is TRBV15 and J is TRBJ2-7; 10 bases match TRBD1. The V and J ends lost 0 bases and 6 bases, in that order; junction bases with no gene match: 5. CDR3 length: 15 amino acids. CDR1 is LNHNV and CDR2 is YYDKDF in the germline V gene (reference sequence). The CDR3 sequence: CATSRDAGTGAEQYF. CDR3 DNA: TGTGCCACCAGCAGAGATGCGGGGACAGGGGCCGAGCAGTACTTC.

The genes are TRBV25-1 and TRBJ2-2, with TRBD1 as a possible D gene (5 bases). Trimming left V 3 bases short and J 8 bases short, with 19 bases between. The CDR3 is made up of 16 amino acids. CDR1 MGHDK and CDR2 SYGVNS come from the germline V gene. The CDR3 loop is CASSDSLVMGRGELFF. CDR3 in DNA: TGTGCCAGCAGTGACTCGCTCGTCATGGGGCGTGGGGAGCTGTTTTTT.

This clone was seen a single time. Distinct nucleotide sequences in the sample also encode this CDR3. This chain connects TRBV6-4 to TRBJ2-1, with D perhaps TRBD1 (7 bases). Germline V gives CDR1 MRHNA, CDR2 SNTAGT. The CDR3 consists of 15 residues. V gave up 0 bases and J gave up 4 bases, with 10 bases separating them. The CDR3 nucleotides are TGTGCCAGCAGTGACTCCGCAGGGGGGTACAATGAGCAGTTCTTC. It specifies CASSDSAGGYNEQFF.

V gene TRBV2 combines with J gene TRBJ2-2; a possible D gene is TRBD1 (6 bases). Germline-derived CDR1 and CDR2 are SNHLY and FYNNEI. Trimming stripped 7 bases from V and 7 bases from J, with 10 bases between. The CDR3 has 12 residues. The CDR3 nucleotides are TGTGCCAGCACAGGGGCGGGCGGGGAGCTGTTTTTT. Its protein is CASTGAGGELFF.

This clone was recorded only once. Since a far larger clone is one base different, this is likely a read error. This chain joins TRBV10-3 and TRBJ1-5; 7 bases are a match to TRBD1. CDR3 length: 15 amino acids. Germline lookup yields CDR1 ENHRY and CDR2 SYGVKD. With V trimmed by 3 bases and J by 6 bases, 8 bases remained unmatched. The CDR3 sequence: CAISDGGQAGQPQHF. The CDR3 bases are TGTGCCATCAGTGACGGAGGACAGGCGGGTCAGCCCCAGCATTTT.

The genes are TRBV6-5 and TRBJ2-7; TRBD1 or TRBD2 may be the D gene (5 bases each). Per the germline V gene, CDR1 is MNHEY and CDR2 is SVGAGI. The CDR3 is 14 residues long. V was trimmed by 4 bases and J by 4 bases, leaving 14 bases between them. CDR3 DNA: TGTGCCAGCAGTTTGGGTGGGGGAAATTACGAGCAGTACTTC. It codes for CASSLGGGNYEQYF.

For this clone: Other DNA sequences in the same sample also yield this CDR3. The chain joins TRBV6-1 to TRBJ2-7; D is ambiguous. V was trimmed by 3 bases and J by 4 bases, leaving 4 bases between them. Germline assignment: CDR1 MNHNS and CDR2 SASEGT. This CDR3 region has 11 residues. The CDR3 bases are TGTGCCAGCAGTGAGAGTTACGAGCAGTACTTC. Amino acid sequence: CASSESYEQYF.